This is a list of T cell receptor beta chains from one sample in a study of human T cells and chemical hapten exposure. TCRdb used MiXCR to reprocess the RACE reads, holding one entry per CDR3 protein. The repertoire has around 380,000 distinct CDR3 sequences, 4.8% of them found once; the top ten carry about 2.1%. This specimen was whole blood, taken in connection with sensitization to the hapten diphenylcyclopropenone (DPC). The receptor source for this set is a woman aged 50 to 60 with alopecia areata. Some clones in this sample may be carry-over from other donors' samples. The CDR3 runs from the conserved cysteine through the conserved F or W. Each record gives: D gene, clone size, J gene, V gene, CDR3 DNA, CDR3 protein. A D gene is named only where the DNA matches it firmly. A clone size is listed for some rows: how often the clone was seen (once, few, many), or a class if it is expanded.

NA many TRBJ1-5 TRBV27 TGTGCCAGCAGTTTAAGACGGTACAATCAGCCCCAGCATTTT CASSLRRYNQPQHF
TRBD2 few TRBJ2-3 TRBV5-1 TGCGCCAGCAGCTTCCTAGGACTAGCTTCTGCAGATACGCAGTATTTT CASSFLGLASADTQYF
NA NA TRBJ1-6 TRBV9 TGTGCCAGCAGCGACCTATCCACCCTCCACTTT CASSDLSTLHF
TRBD1 few TRBJ1-5 TRBV6-2/TRBV6-3 TGTGCCAGCACCTTAGGACAGGGCTACAATCAGCCCCAGCATTTT CASTLGQGYNQPQHF
NA many TRBJ2-1 TRBV27 TGTGCCAGCAGTGTGGGTGGGGGGACGCCAACCTACAATGAGCAGTTCTTC CASSVGGGTPTYNEQFF
NA many TRBJ2-7 TRBV5-4 TGTGCCAGCAGCTGGATCGGGGGCAACGAGCAGTACTTC CASSWIGGNEQYF
NA many TRBJ1-5 TRBV3-1 TGTGCCAGCAGCCCTGGACGGTATAGCAATCAGCCCCAGCATTTT CASSPGRYSNQPQHF
NA many TRBJ1-5 TRBV2 TGTGCCAGCAGTGCGCAGGCCCATGAGCCCCAGCATTTT CASSAQAHEPQHF
TRBD1 many TRBJ1-2 TRBV5-6 TGTGCCAGCAGCCAGGGACAGGTGTGGCATGGCTACACCTTC CASSQGQVWHGYTF
NA many TRBJ1-2 TRBV27 TGTGCCAGCAGTTTATCACCGGACAAGAACTATGGCTACACCTTC CASSLSPDKNYGYTF
NA many TRBJ2-1 TRBV7-9 TGTGCCACCGCCAGGTGGGGGAATGATGAGCAGTTCTTC CATARWGNDEQFF
NA many TRBJ2-6 TRBV6-1 TGTGCCAGCAGTGTCAAGCTCTCTGGGGCCAACGTCCTGACTTTC CASSVKLSGANVLTF
NA many TRBJ1-1 TRBV10-3 TGTGCCATCAGTGAGGACGGCTGGGAAGCTTTCTTT CAISEDGWEAFF
TRBD2 NA TRBJ2-7 TRBV3-1 TGTGCCAGCAGCGGACTAGCGGATCCCTACGAGCAGTACTTC CASSGLADPYEQYF
NA many TRBJ1-2 TRBV20-1 TGCAGTGCTAGTCCTACAATCTATGGCTACACCTTC CSASPTIYGYTF
NA many TRBJ2-5 TRBV18 TGTGCCAGCTCCCCCCGACCAGGAGGGAAGGAGACCCAGTACTTC CASSPRPGGKETQYF
TRBD2 few TRBJ2-1 TRBV6-2/TRBV6-3 TGTGCCAGCAGGCCTCAGCGGGAACCCTACAATGAGCAGTTCTTC CASRPQREPYNEQFF
NA NA TRBJ1-1 TRBV6-2/TRBV6-3 TGTGCCAGCACCTGGTGGCCAGGAGAGAACACTGAAGCTTTCTTT CASTWWPGENTEAFF
TRBD1 NA TRBJ2-3 TRBV12-3/TRBV12-4 TGTGCCAGCGTATACAGGGGCTACACAGATACGCAGTATTTT CASVYRGYTDTQYF
NA many TRBJ1-1 TRBV4-1 TGCGCCAGCAGCCACCGTGGTCACAGGGAAGCTTTCTTT CASSHRGHREAFF
NA many TRBJ2-5 TRBV7-9 TGTGCCAGCAGGTTCGACTCTCAAGAGACCCAGTACTTC CASRFDSQETQYF
TRBD1 many TRBJ2-1 TRBV7-6 TGTGCCAGCAGCCCCGCAGGGGGCTCCTACAATGAGCAGTTCTTC CASSPAGGSYNEQFF
NA many TRBJ2-7 TRBV11-2 TGTGCCAGCAGCTTCCTCGACTACGAGCAGTACTTC CASSFLDYEQYF